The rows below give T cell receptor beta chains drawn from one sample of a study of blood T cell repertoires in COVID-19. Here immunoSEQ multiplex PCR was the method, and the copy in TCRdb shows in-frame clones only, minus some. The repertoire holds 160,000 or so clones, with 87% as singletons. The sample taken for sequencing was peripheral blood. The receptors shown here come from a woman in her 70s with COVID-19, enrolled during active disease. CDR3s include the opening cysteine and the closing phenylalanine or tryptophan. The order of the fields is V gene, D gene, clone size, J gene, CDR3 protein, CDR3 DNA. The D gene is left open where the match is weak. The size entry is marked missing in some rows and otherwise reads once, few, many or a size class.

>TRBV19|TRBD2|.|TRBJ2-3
CASSRAAGGLVDTQYF
TGTGCCAGTAGTAGGGCCGCGGGGGGGCTGGTAGATACGCAGTATTTT
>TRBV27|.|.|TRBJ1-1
CASSSYDTMNTEAFF
TGTGCCAGCAGCTCATACGACACCATGAACACTGAAGCTTTCTTT
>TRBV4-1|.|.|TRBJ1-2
CASSPQGNYGYTF
TGCGCCAGCAGCCCCCAGGGGAACTATGGCTACACCTTC
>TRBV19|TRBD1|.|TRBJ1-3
CASTEQGRGGNTIYF
TGTGCCAGTACCGAACAGGGGCGAGGTGGAAACACCATATATTTT
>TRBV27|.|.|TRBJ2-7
CASSLSLEQYF
TGTGCCAGCAGTTTATCACTCGAGCAGTACTTC
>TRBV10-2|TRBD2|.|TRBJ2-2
CASSGWEGRSGELFF
TGCGCCAGCAGTGGGTGGGAGGGGCGCTCCGGGGAGCTGTTTTTT
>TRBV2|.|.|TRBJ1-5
CASSRTPNSNQPQHF
TGTGCCAGCAGTCGGACACCCAATAGCAATCAGCCCCAGCATTTT
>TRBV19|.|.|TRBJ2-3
CASRDRGAPRDTQYF
TGTGCCAGTAGAGATCGGGGGGCCCCCCGGGATACGCAGTATTTT
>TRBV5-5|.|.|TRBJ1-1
CASSLALAGTEAFF
TGTGCCAGCAGCCTGGCCCTTGCCGGGACTGAAGCTTTCTTT
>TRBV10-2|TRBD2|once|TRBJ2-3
CASSLAGGNTDTQYF
TGCGCCAGCAGTTTAGCGGGGGGGAACACAGATACGCAGTATTTT
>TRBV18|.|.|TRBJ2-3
CASSPRGSGTDTQYF
TGTGCCAGCTCACCGAGGGGGAGTGGGACAGATACGCAGTATTTT
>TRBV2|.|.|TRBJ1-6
CASSGPDSVYNSPLHF
TGTGCCAGCAGTGGTCCGGACAGCGTCTATAATTCACCCCTCCACTTT
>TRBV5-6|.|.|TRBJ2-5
CASSLQDRSQETQYF
TGTGCCAGCAGCCTTCAGGACAGATCGCAAGAGACCCAGTACTTC
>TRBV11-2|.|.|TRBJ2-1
CASSLDRGRGSYNEQFF
TGTGCCAGCAGCTTAGATCGGGGTAGGGGGAGTTACAATGAGCAGTTCTTC
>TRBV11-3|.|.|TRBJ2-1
CASSLGQSYNEQFF
TGTGCCAGCAGCTTAGGCCAGTCCTACAATGAGCAGTTCTTC
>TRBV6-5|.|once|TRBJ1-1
CASMDPGSFTEAFF
TGTGCCAGCATGGATCCCGGGTCTTTTACTGAAGCTTTCTTT
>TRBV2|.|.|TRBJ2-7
CASRAGALEQYF
TGTGCCAGCAGGGCGGGGGCTCTCGAGCAGTACTTC
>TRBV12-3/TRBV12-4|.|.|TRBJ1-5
CASSLERDQPQHF
TGTGCCAGCAGTTTAGAGAGGGATCAGCCCCAGCATTTT
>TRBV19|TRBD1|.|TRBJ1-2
CASSTTGPYGYTF
TGTGCCAGTAGTACGACAGGGCCCTATGGCTACACCTTC
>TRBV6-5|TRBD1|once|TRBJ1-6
CASSYSGTANSPLHF
TGTGCCAGCAGTTACTCAGGGACAGCCAATTCACCCCTCCACTTT
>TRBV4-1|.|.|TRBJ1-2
CASSQEGIAGGYTF
TGCGCCAGCAGCCAAGAAGGTATAGCTGGTGGCTACACCTTC
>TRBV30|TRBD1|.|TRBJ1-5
CAWTGQVGGPQHF
TGTGCCTGGACCGGACAGGTGGGGGGGCCCCAGCATTTT
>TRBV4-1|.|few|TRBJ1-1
CASSSRGGRGYTEAFF
TGCGCCAGCAGCTCGCGGGGAGGGCGTGGGTACACTGAAGCTTTCTTT
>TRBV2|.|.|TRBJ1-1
CASSTYQNTEAFF
TGTGCCAGCAGTACCTACCAGAACACTGAAGCTTTCTTT
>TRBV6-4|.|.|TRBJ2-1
CASSAGFYNEQFF
TGTGCCAGCAGTGCGGGGTTCTACAATGAGCAGTTCTTC
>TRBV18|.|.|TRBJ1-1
CASSAGLNTEAFF
TGTGCCAGCTCAGCGGGGCTGAACACTGAAGCTTTCTTT
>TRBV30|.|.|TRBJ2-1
CAWSFDRNEQFF
TGTGCCTGGAGTTTCGACAGGAATGAGCAGTTCTTC
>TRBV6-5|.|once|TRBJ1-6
CASSYRQNSPLHF
TGTGCCAGCAGTTATAGACAGAATTCACCCCTCCACTTT
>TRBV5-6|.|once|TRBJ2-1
CASSTDRRYSSYNEQFF
TGTGCCAGCAGTACCGACAGACGCTATAGCTCCTACAATGAGCAGTTCTTC